This TCR beta chain was recovered during a study of blood T cell repertoires in COVID-19 (dated by TCRdb to the early 2020s). Some background on the complete study: Samples from collaborators originated in the United States, Italy and Spain and spanned both the acute and convalescent phases of COVID-19. The prospective study material was composed of cDNA or gDNA derived from T cells, B-cell-depleted T cells, or PBMCs. The dataset comprised deeply sampled blood TCRbeta repertoires from subjects exposed to, actively infected with, or recovered from COVID-19. The repertoires were released in a freely available public database intended as a resource for research on the immune response to SARS-CoV-2. The samples were drawn from two sources: the first 160 participants of the ongoing ImmuneRACE study, and 1,200 or so subjects contributed by 6 global collaborators. Nearly every sample came with metadata listing a de-identified subject ID, COVID-19 status, age in years and sex. Where HLA class I and class II types were available, the types were taken from metadata supplied by the sample provider, not from assay-based typing.

Participants in the prospective study were aged about 18 to 95 years, lived in over 20 United States geographic areas, and enrolled through a virtual design. Cohort assignment in the prospective study relied on participant-reported clinical history from a screening survey and a study questionnaire. Exposed participants had been in contact, within 2 weeks of entering the study, with a person who had a PCR-confirmed or clinician-diagnosed case of COVID-19. In the prospective study, whole blood, serum and a nasopharyngeal or oropharyngeal swab were collected from each participant by mobile phlebotomists. Participants in the prospective study had the option to provide additional blood draws and questionnaires over a 2-month period. Before DNA extraction, prospective study blood samples were shipped either frozen or at room temperature. V gives up 4 bases and J gives up 3 bases, and the segment between their germline ends measures 13 bases. From cysteine to phenylalanine, the CDR3 is 14 amino acids long. Here the CDR3 DNA is all that survives: 42 bases in frame from base 1. Reading the germline V gene gives CDR1 SGHRS and CDR2 YFSETQ.

What the study reported, not specific to this receptor: The amount of clinical and demographic metadata varied by source and participant and was provided uncurated.

This clone was counted a few times. Its antigen is not yet known. No per-base quality is available; no much larger clone lies one base away. The immunoSEQ Assay, a bias-controlled multiplex PCR, was used to amplify TCRbeta CDR3 regions from genomic DNA. The paper's data handling went like this. The number of nucleated cells in each sample was estimated from the amplification of reference gene primers within the assay. To quantify the absolute abundance of each unique TCRbeta CDR3 rearrangement, sequence reads were collapsed and filtered. For each sample, productive Simpson clonality was calculated as the square root of Simpson's diversity index across productive rearrangements. TCRdb took this table from immuneACCESS and kept in-frame rearrangements with V and J called. Such tables lack part of the clones; where checked against another copy, unresolved V genes explain under half of the gap, and the rest is unexplained. The V and J calls and clone size were taken over from that table, and D and trimming were inferred from the DNA. The sample profile shows 220,000 or so clones; 90% of them were found once. In total, the top ten clones hold roughly 15% of the sample.

The TCR comes from a man aged 25-45 years who had been exposed to COVID-19. The sequencing sample was made of PBMCs or T cells enriched from blood (not recorded which). The rearranged segments are TRBV5-1 and TRBJ1-1, and the D gene may be TRBD1, 5 bases matching. The base sequence is TGCGCCAGCAGCCGGGGGTCCAGATACACTGAAGCTTTCTTT. This gives the protein CASSRGSRYTEAFF.